This T cell receptor beta chain was identified during a study of spatial heterogeneity in lung cancer. About the study: The study consistently detected more beta-chain than alpha-chain sequences.

This clonotype was detected only a few times. CDR3 size: 15 residues. The ends were cut back, 5 bases at V and 0 bases at J, with 14 bases in the middle. Regarding time point: sample taken at primary tumor resection. Whole RNA came from tumor, nontumor lung or frozen PBMC and was sequenced without being sorted. In the library, each TCR cDNA molecule bore its own unique molecular identifier. TCRdb redid the calling of the 5' RACE reads with MiXCR, one entry per CDR3 protein. Of 40,000 to 45,000 distinct CDR3 sequences in the sample, roughly 13% were seen once. The sequenced sample was PBMCs, obtained at surgery. This TCR was sampled from a male donor with early-stage non-small cell lung cancer. This chain joins TRBV12-3 or TRBV12-4 and TRBJ2-7, with D perhaps TRBD2 (7 bases). The CDR3 nucleotides are TGTGCCAGCAGTCCCGGGGGGCAGGTCTCCTACGAGCAGTACTTC. Its protein product is CASSPGGQVSYEQYF.